The 20 T cell receptor beta chains given below trace back to one sample, sequenced in a study of blood T cell repertoires in COVID-19. Repertoires were generated with immunoSEQ multiplex PCR, while TCRdb's copy carries only in-frame clones and drops some. The sample lists around 220,000 clones, more than 80% occurring once. Sequenced input: peripheral blood. These receptors came from an elderly woman with acute or convalescent COVID-19.

The J gene is TRBJ1-2, the V gene TRBV3-1 (or the pseudogene TRBV3-2), with a possible D match to TRBD1 (5 bases). Per the germline V gene, CDR1 is LGHDT and CDR2 is YNNKEL (reference sequence). The CDR3 totals 12 residues. Trimming took 4 bases from V and 7 from J, leaving 10 bases between them. In DNA, the CDR3 is TGTGCCAGCAGCCCCGGGGGACGTGGCTACACCTTC. Amino acids: CASSPGGRGYTF.

V gene TRBV4-3 combines with J gene TRBJ2-2; possibly TRBD2 for D (7 bases). V lost 4 bases to trimming and J lost 7 bases, with 16 bases between them. CDR1 LGHNA and CDR2 YSLEER come from the germline V gene. This CDR3 region has 15 residues. As DNA, the CDR3 is TGCGCCAGCAGCCCCGTGGGGGGGCTCAACGGGGAGCTGTTTTTT. This codes for CASSPVGGLNGELFF.

The rearrangement joins TRBV7-9 to TRBJ2-3, with 8 bases matching TRBD2. V was pared by 1 base and J by 2 bases, with 11 bases of the junction left unmatched. In germline, CDR1 is SEHNR, CDR2 FQNEAQ (reference sequence). The CDR3 spans 18 residues. The CDR3 nucleotides read TGTGCCAGCAGCTTAGGGGGAAGCGGGGGAACCTCCACAGATACGCAGTATTTT. Translation gives CASSLGGSGGTSTDTQYF.

V usage is TRBV2 and J usage is TRBJ2-7, with 7 bases aligning to TRBD1. The CDR3 length is 14 residues. V trimming: 8 bases; J trimming: 1 base; junction bases outside the gene matches: 8. Germline CDR1 and CDR2: SNHLY and FYNNEI. CDR3 DNA sequence: TGTGCCAGCGGACAGGAGCAGGATTCCTACGAGCAGTACTTC. Amino acids: CASGQEQDSYEQYF.

V usage is TRBV6-2 or TRBV6-3 and J usage is TRBJ2-7; the D is unclear. The germline V and J ends were trimmed by 4 bases and 6 bases, with 22 bases remaining between them. This CDR3 spans 16 amino acids. Germline CDR1 reads MNHEY; CDR2 reads SVGEGT. DNA for the CDR3: TGTGCCAGCAGTTCTACTTCGGCGACAAGTGGGTCCGAGCAGTACTTC. Encoded protein: CASSSTSATSGSEQYF.

Concerning this clone: Compared with germline, one end of the junction differs, possibly owing to a read error. The chain is built from TRBV3-1 (or the pseudogene TRBV3-2) and TRBJ2-2, with a tentative D call TRBD1 (6 bases). Germline V gives CDR1 LGHDT, CDR2 YNNKEL (reference sequence). The CDR3 is 13 amino acids. CDR3 sequence reads: CASSQGTLGGLFF. CDR3 coding DNA: TGTGCCAGCAGCCAAGGAACTTTAGGGGGGCTGTTTTTT.

The chain has TRBV30 and TRBJ1-5; 9 nucleotides match TRBD1. The ends lost 2 bases at V and 7 bases at J; junction bases unmatched: 9. Germline CDR1 GTSNPN, CDR2 SVGIG (reference sequence). The CDR3 runs 15 residues. CDR3: CAWSPLDRGEQPQHF. In nucleotides, the CDR3 is TGTGCCTGGAGTCCACTTGACAGGGGGGAACAGCCCCAGCATTTT.

V is TRBV3-1 (or the pseudogene TRBV3-2) and J is TRBJ1-4; D is perhaps TRBD1 (5 bases). This CDR3 region has 14 residues. The V gene's germline CDR1 is LGHDT and CDR2 YNNKEL (reference sequence). V was shortened by 5 bases and J by 7 bases, with 14 bases between the two germline ends. CDR3 nucleotide sequence: TGTGCCAGCAGCTTTCGCGGGGGTCGTGAAAAACTGTTTTTT. Translation gives CASSFRGGREKLFF.

This clone was recorded a few times. The J gene is TRBJ2-7, the V gene TRBV4-1; TRBD1 matches at 9 bases. Per the germline V gene, CDR1 is MGHRA and CDR2 is YSYEKL. This CDR3 region has 16 residues. The V and J ends lost 2 bases and 0 bases, in that order; junction bases with no gene match: 5. In nucleotides, the CDR3 is TGCGCCAGCAGCCAATACAGGGGGCGAGGCTCCTACGAGCAGTACTTC. Its translation is CASSQYRGRGSYEQYF.

The chain joins TRBV14 to TRBJ1-1, with D perhaps matching TRBD1 (5 bases). This CDR3 has 15 residues. Trimming removed 1 base from V and 1 base from J, with 10 bases in between. From germline, CDR1 is SGHDN and CDR2 FVKESK. For the CDR3, the DNA is TGTGCCAGCAGCCAAGTGCGGGGGGAGAACACTGAAGCTTTCTTT. It encodes CASSQVRGENTEAFF.

V usage is TRBV4-3 and J usage is TRBJ1-1; TRBD1 aligns across 9 bases. The length of the CDR3 is 14 residues. The V segment lost 5 bases and the J segment 3 bases; nucleotides outside the gene matches: 4. Germline V lookup: CDR1 LGHNA, CDR2 YSLEER. CDR3 in amino acids: CASSSQGADTEAFF. The CDR3 DNA reads TGCGCCAGCAGCTCACAGGGGGCCGACACTGAAGCTTTCTTT.

This clone was counted a few times. This rearrangement joins TRBV5-1 to TRBJ2-3; 9 bases map to TRBD2. The V gene end was trimmed by 0 bases and the J gene end by 4 bases; junction bases not matched to a gene: 6. Germline loops: CDR1 SGHRS, CDR2 YFSETQ. The CDR3 runs to 16 residues. The CDR3 DNA is TGCGCCAGCAGCTTGGTTGGCGGGAGGGCTTCAGATACGCAGTATTTT. It is translated as CASSLVGGRASDTQYF. Using reference TRBV5-1 and TRBJ2-3 for the parts outside the CDR3, the full variable domain is KAGVTQTPRYLIKTRGQQVTLSCSPISGHRSVSWYQQTPGQGLQFLFEYFSETQRNKGNFPGRFSGRQFSNSRSEMNVSTLELGDSALYLCASSLVGGRASDTQYFGPGTRLTVL.

This chain joins TRBV19 and TRBJ2-5; a weak D match, TRBD1 (5 bases). V was trimmed by 3 bases and J by 2 bases, leaving 10 bases between them. From germline, CDR1 is LNHDA and CDR2 SQIVND (reference sequence). This CDR3 contains 14 residues. CDR3 sequence reads: CASSIAGSQETQYF. Written as DNA, the CDR3 is TGTGCCAGTAGTATCGCAGGGTCTCAAGAGACCCAGTACTTC.

The chain links TRBV20-1 to TRBJ2-1, with a possible D match to TRBD1 (6 bases). CDR1 is DFQATT, CDR2 SNEGSKA, per germline (reference sequence). With 6 bases removed from V and 10 bases from J, the gap between germline ends came to 13 bases. The CDR3 has 11 residues. The chain's CDR3 is CSAHRALEQFF. The CDR3, as DNA: TGCAGTGCCCACAGGGCCTTGGAGCAGTTCTTC.

V is TRBV2 and J is TRBJ2-1, with TRBD2 matching 9 bases. V was clipped by 7 bases and J by 9 bases; unmatched bases: 13. Germline V gene sequence: CDR1 SNHLY, CDR2 FYNNEI. The CDR3 extends over 15 amino acids. This chain's CDR3 is CASTRRASGTSEQFF. The CDR3, as DNA: TGTGCCAGCACCCGAAGGGCTAGCGGGACTAGTGAGCAGTTCTTC.

The chain recombines TRBV7-2 with TRBJ2-2; D remains unclear. Trimming shortened V by 5 bases and J by 6 bases, and 10 bases separated the two germline ends. The CDR3 runs to 13 residues. Germline V lookup: CDR1 SGHTA, CDR2 FQGNSA. The CDR3 coding sequence is TGTGCCAGCAGCCCACGGTTGGCCGGGGAGCTGTTTTTT. Protein product: CASSPRLAGELFF.

This chain connects TRBV3-1 (or the pseudogene TRBV3-2) to TRBJ2-7; no reliable D call. Germline assignment: CDR1 LGHDT and CDR2 YNNKEL (reference sequence). V lost 1 base and J 5 bases, leaving 9 bases between the germline ends. This CDR3 contains 13 residues. The CDR3 region is CASSQGYADEQYF. The CDR3 bases are TGTGCCAGCAGCCAAGGCTATGCGGACGAGCAGTACTTC.

The chain joins TRBV5-1 to TRBJ2-3, with TRBD2 identical over 14 bases. Germline assignment: CDR1 SGHRS and CDR2 YFSETQ. V lost 4 bases and J lost 7; bases outside the gene matches: 11. This CDR3 region has 17 residues. This CDR3 is CASSITWTSGGSNTQYF. The CDR3 nucleotides read TGCGCCAGCAGCATAACTTGGACTAGCGGGGGGTCTAATACGCAGTATTTT.

The chain combines TRBV28 with TRBJ2-5, with TRBD2 identical over 11 bases. Germline V gene lookup returns CDR1 MDHEN and CDR2 SYDVKM. Trimming removed 3 bases from V and 0 bases from J; junction bases left unmatched: 3. This CDR3 spans 16 amino acids. The chain's CDR3 is CASSFPSGRYQETQYF. The CDR3 nucleotides read TGTGCCAGCAGTTTCCCTAGCGGGAGGTACCAAGAGACCCAGTACTTC.

The CDR3: CASSIRGQETQYF. The CDR3 DNA reads as TGTGCCAGTAGTATCCGGGGTCAAGAGACCCAGTACTTC. The V call is TRBV19, the J call TRBJ2-5; perhaps TRBD2 as D (5 bases). The CDR3 loop spans 13 amino acids. Germline values: CDR1 LNHDA, CDR2 SQIVND (reference sequence). Trimming stripped 3 bases from V and 2 bases from J, with 7 bases between.